The entry that follows covers one T cell receptor beta chain sequence. This entry comes from a study of shared clonotypes between healthy human individuals. Into CD45RA+ naive and CD45RA-negative memory subsets, the CD4+ cells were split. This CDR3 spans 14 amino acids. V was trimmed by 7 bases and J by 1 base, leaving 11 bases between them. In germline, CDR1 is MNHEY, CDR2 SVGAGI. The protocol was immunoSEQ multiplex PCR, while the TCRdb copy is restricted to in-frame clones and leaves out a portion. The table lists around 750,000 clones, around two thirds of them singletons. The rearrangement links TRBV6-5 to TRBJ1-5; a possible D gene is TRBD1 (5 bases). Sequences were obtained from memory CD4+ T cells sorted from blood. As for subset: CD45RA-negative fraction. This receptor was taken from a woman aged 25-40 years in good health. The CDR3, as DNA: TGTGCCAGCACCAGGGCTGGGAGCAATCAGCCCCAGCATTTT. Its translation is CASTRAGSNQPQHF.